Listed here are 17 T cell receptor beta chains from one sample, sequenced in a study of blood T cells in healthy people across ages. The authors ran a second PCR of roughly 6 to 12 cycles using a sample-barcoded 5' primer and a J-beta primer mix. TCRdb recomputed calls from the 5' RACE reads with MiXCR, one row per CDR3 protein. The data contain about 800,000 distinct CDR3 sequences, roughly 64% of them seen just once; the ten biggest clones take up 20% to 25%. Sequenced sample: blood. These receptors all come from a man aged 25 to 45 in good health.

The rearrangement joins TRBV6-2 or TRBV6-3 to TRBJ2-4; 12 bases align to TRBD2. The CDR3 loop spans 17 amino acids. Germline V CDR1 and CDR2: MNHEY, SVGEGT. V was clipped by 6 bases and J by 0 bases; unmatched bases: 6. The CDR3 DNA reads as TGTGCCAGCAGCCGGACTAGCGGGATTATAGCCAAAAACATTCAGTACTTC. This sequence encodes CASSRTSGIIAKNIQYF.

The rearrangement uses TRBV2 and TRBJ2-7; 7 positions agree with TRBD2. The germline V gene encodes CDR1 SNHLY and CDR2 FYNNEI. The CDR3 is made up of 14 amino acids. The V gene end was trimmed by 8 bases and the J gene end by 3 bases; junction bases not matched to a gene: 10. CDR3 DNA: TGTGCCAGCGCACCCGGGACTACCGACTACGAGCAGTACTTC. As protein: CASAPGTTDYEQYF.

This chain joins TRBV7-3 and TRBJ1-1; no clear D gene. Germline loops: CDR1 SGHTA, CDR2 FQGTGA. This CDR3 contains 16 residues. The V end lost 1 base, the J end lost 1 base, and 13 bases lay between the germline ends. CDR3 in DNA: TGTGCCAGCAGCTTAATGGGCTCAGTCAAGAACACTGAAGCTTTCTTT. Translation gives CASSLMGSVKNTEAFF. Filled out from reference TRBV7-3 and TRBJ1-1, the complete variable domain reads GAGVSQTPSNKVTEKGKYVELRCDPISGHTALYWYRQSLGQGPEFLIYFQGTGAADDSGLPNDRFFAVRPEGSVSTLKIQRTERGDSAVYLCASSLMGSVKNTEAFFGQGTRLTVV.

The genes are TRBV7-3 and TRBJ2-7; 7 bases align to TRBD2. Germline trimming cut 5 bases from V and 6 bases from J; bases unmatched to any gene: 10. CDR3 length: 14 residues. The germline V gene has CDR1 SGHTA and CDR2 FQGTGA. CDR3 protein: CASSLRTTGGEQYF. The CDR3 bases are TGTGCCAGCAGCCTAAGGACCACGGGAGGCGAGCAGTACTTC.

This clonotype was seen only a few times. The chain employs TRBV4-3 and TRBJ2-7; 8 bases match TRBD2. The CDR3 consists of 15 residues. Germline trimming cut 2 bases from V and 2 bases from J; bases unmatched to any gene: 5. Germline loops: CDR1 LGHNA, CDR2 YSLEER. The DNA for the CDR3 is TGCGCCAGCAGCCAAACTAGCGGCGCCCCCTACGAGCAGTACTTC. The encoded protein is CASSQTSGAPYEQYF.

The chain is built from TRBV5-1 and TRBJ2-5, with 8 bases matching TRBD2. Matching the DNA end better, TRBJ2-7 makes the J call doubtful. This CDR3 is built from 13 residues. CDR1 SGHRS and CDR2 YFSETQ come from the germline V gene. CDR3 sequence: CASRPGGISEQYF. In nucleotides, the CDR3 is TGCGCCAGCCGACCGGGAGGGATCAGCGAGCAGTACTTC.

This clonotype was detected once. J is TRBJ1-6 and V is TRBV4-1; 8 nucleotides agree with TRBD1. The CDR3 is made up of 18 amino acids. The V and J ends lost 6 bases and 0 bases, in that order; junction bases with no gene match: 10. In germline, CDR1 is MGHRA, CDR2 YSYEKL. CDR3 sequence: CASSLRDRFSSYNSPLHF. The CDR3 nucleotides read TGCGCCAGCAGTCTCCGGGACAGGTTCAGCTCCTATAATTCACCCCTCCACTTT.

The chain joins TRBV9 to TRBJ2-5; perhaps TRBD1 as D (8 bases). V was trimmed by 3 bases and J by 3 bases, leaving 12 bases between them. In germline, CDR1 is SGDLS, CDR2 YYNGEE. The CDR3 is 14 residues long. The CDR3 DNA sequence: TGTGCCAGCAGCGCACAGGGGGGGAAAGAGACCCAGTACTTC. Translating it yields CASSAQGGKETQYF.

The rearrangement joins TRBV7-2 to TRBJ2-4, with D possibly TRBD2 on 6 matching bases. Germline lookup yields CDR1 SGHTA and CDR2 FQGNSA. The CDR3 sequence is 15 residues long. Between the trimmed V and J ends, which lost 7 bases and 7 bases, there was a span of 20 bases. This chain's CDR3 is CASNRFSGSSNIQYF. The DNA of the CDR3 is TGTGCCAGCAACCGCTTCTCCGGGAGTTCGAACATTCAGTACTTC.

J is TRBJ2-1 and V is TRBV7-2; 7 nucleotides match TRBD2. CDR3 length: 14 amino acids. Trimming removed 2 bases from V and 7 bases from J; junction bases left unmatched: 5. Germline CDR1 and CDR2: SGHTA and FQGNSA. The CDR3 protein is CASSLKRGGNEQFF. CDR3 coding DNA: TGTGCCAGCAGCTTAAAGCGGGGCGGGAATGAGCAGTTCTTC.

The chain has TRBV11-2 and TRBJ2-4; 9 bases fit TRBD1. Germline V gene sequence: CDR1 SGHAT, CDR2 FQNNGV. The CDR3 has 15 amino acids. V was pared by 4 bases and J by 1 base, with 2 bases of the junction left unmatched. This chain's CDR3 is CASSSDRGAKNIQYF. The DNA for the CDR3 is TGTGCCAGCAGCTCTGACAGGGGGGCCAAAAACATTCAGTACTTC. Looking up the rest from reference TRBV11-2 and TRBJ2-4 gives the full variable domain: EAGVAQSPRYKIIEKRQSVAFWCNPISGHATLYWYQQILGQGPKLLIQFQNNGVVDDSQLPKDRFSAERLKGVDSTLKIQPAKLEDSAVYLCASSSDRGAKNIQYFGAGTRLSVL.

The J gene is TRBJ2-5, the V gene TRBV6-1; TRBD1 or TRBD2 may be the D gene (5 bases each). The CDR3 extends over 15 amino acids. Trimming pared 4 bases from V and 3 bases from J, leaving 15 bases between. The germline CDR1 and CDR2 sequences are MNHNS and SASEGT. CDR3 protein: CASSAVDGGKETQYF. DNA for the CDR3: TGTGCCAGCAGTGCGGTCGATGGGGGAAAAGAGACCCAGTACTTC.

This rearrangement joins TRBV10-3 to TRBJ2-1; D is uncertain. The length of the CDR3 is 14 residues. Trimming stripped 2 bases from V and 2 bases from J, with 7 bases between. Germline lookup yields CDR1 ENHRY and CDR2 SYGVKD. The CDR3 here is CAISEGGPYNEQFF. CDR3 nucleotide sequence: TGTGCCATCAGTGAGGGCGGACCCTACAATGAGCAGTTCTTC.

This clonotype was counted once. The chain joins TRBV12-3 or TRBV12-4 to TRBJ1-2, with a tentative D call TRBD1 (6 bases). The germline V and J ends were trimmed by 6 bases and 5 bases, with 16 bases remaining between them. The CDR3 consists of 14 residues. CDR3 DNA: TGTGCCAGCAGGACCGGACAGACCCTATATGGCTACACCTTC. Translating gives CASRTGQTLYGYTF.

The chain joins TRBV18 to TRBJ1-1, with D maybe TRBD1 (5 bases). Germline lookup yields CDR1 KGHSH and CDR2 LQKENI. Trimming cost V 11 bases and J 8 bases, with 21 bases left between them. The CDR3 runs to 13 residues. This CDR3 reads CASRGGRGNEAFF. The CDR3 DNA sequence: TGTGCCTCCCGGGGGGGTCGAGGAAACGAAGCTTTCTTT.

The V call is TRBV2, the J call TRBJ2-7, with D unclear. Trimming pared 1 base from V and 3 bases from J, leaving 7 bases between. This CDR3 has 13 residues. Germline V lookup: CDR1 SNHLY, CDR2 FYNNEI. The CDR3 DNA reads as TGTGCCAGCAGTGAAGGGGTGGTCTACGAGCAGTACTTC. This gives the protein CASSEGVVYEQYF.

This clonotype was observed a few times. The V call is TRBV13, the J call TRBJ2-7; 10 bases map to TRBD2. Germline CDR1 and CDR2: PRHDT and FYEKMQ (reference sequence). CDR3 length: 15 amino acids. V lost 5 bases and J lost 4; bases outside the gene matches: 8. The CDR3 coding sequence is TGTGCCAGCAGCCTGCTAGCGGGGGTACCGTACGAGCAGTACTTC. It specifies CASSLLAGVPYEQYF. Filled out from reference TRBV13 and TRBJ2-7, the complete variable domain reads AAGVIQSPRHLIKEKRETATLKCYPIPRHDTVYWYQQGPGQDPQFLISFYEKMQSDKGSIPDRFSAQQFSDYHSELNMSSLELGDSALYFCASSLLAGVPYEQYFGPGTRLTVT.